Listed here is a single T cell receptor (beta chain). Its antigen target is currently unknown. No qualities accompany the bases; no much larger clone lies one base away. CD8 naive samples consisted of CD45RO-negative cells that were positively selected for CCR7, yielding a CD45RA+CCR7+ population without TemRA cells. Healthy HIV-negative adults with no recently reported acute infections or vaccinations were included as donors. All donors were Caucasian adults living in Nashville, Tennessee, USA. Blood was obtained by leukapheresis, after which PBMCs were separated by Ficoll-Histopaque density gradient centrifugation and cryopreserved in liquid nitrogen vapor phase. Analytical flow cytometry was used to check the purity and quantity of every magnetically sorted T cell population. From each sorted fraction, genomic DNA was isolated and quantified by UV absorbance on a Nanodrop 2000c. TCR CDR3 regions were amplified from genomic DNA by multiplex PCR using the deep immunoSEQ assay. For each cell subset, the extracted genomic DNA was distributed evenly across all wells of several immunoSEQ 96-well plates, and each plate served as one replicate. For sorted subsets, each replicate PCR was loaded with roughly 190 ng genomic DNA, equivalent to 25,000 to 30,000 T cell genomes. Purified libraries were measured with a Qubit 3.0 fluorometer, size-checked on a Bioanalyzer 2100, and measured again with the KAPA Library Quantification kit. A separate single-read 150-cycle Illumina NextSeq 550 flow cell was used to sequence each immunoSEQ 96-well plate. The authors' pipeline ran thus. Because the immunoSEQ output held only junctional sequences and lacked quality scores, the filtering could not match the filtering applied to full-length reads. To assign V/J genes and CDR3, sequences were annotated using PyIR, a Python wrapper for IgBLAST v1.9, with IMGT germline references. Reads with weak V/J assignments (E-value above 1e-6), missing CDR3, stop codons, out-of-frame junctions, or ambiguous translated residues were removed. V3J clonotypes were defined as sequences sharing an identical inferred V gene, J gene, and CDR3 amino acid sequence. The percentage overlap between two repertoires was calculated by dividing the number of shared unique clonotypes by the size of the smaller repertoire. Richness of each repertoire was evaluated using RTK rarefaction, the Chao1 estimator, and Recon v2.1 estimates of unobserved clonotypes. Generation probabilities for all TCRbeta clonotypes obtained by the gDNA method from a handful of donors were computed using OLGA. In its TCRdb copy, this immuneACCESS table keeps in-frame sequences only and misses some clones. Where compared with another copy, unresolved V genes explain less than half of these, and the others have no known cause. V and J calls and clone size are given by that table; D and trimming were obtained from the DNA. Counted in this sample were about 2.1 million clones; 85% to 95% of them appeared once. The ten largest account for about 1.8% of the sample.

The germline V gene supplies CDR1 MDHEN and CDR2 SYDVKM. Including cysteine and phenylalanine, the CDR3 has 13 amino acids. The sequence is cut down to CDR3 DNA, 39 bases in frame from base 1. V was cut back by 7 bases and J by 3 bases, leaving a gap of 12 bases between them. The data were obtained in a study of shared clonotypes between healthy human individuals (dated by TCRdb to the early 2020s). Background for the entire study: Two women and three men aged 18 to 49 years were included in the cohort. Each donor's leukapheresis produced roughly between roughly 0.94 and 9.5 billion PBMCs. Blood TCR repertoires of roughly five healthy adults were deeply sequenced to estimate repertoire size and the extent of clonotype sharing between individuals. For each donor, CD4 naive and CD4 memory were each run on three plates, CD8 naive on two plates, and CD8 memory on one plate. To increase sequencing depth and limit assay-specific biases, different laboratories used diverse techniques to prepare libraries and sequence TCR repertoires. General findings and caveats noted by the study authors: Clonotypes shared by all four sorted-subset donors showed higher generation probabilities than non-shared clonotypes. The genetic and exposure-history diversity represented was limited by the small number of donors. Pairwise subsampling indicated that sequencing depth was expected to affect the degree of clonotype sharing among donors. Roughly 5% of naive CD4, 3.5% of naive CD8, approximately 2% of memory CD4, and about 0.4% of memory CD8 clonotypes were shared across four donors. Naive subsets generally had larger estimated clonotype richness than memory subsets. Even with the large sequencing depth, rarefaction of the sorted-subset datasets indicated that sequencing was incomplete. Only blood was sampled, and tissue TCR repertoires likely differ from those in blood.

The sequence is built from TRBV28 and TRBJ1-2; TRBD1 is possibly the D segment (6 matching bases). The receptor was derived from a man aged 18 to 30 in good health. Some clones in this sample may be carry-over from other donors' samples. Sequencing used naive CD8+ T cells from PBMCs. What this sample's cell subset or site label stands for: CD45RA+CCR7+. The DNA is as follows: TGTGCCAGCAACTTCAGGGGTCACTATGGCTACACCTTC. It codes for CASNFRGHYGYTF.